This T cell receptor (beta chain) was identified during a study of blood T cell repertoires in COVID-19. Looking at the study overall: The United States, Italy and Spain provided the acute and convalescent COVID-19 samples. The analysed material was cDNA or gDNA that came from T cells, B-cell-depleted T cells, or PBMCs.

Methods used by the authors: Nucleated cell counts were estimated from reference gene primer amplification. TCRdb keeps only in-frame clones here, not all; method: immunoSEQ multiplex PCR. For V, J and clone size, that table is used; D and trimming come from the DNA. The data hold some 90,000 clones, with about 70% observed a single time. Trimming took 4 bases from V and 3 from J, leaving 11 bases between them. Per germline, CDR1 SGHDT and CDR2 YYEEEE. CDR3 length equals 14 residues. The receptor was derived from a woman aged 55-70 years in a cohort sampled during active or convalescent COVID-19. Sequencing was done on a sample of peripheral blood. The chain couples TRBV5-6 to TRBJ1-5; perhaps TRBD1 as D (5 bases). In DNA form, the CDR3 reads TGTGCCAGCAGCCTGGGGACTTTCAATCAGCCCCAGCATTTT. Amino acid sequence: CASSLGTFNQPQHF.